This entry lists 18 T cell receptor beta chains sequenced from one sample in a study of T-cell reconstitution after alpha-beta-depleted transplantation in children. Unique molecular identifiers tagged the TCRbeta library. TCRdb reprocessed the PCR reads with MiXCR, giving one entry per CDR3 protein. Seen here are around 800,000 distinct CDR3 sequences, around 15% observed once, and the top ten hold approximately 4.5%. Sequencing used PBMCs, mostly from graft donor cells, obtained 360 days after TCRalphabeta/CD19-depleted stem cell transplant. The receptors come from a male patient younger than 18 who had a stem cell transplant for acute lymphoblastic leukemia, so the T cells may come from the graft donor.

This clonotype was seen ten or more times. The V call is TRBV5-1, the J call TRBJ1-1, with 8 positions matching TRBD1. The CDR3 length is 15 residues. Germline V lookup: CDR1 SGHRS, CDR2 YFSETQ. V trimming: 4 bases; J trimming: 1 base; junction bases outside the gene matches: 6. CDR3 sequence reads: CASSKDRAPNTEAFF. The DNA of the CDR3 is TGCGCCAGCAGCAAGGACAGGGCCCCGAACACTGAAGCTTTCTTT. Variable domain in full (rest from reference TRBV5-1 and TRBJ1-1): KAGVTQTPRYLIKTRGQQVTLSCSPISGHRSVSWYQQTPGQGLQFLFEYFSETQRNKGNFPGRFSGRQFSNSRSEMNVSTLELGDSALYLCASSKDRAPNTEAFFGQGTRLTVV.

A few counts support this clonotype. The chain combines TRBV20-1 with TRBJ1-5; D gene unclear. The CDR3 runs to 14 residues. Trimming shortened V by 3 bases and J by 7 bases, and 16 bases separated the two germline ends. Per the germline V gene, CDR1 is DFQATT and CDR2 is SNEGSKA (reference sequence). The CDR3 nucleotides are TGCAGTGCTAGGGGCGGGTTGCCGAGGCAGCCCCAGCATTTT. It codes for CSARGGLPRQPQHF.

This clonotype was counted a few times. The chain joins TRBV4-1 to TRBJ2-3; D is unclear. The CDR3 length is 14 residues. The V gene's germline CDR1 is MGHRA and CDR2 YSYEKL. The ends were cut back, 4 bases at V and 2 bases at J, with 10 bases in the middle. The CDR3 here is CASSLGPLTDTQYF. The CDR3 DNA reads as TGCGCCAGCAGCCTAGGACCTCTCACAGATACGCAGTATTTT.

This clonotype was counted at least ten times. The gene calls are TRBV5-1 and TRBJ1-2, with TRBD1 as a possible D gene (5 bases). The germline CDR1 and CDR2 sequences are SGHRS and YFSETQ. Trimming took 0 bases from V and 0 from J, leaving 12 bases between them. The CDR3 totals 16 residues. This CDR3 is CASSLAGTGANYGYTF. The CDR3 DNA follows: TGCGCCAGCAGCTTGGCAGGGACCGGGGCTAACTATGGCTACACCTTC.

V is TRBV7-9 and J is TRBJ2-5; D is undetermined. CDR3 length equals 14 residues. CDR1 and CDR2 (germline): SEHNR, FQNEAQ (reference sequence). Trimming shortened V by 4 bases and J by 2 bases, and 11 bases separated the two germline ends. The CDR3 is CASSSWQSQETQYF. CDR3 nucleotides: TGTGCCAGCAGCTCCTGGCAGTCACAAGAGACCCAGTACTTC. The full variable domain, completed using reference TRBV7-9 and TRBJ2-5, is DTGVSQNPRHKITKRGQNVTFRCDPISEHNRLYWYRQTLGQGPEFLTYFQNEAQLEKSRLLSDRFSAERPKGSFSTLEIQRTEQGDSAMYLCASSSWQSQETQYFGPGTRLLVL.

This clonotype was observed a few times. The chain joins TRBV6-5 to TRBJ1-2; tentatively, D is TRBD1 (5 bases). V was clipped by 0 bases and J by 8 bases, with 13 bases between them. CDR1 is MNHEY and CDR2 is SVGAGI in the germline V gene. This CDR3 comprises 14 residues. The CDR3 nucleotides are TGTGCCAGCAGTTACTCTGGTGGGGGTCCGGGCTACACCTTC. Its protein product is CASSYSGGGPGYTF.

CDR3 nucleotide sequence: TGCAGCGCTCATATGGATACGCAGTATTTT. Its translation is CSAHMDTQYF. The chain combines TRBV29-1 with TRBJ2-3; no reliable D call. The CDR3 covers 10 residues. Trimming cost V 7 bases and J 6 bases, with 8 bases left between them. CDR1 and CDR2 from the germline V gene are SQVTM and ANQGSEA.

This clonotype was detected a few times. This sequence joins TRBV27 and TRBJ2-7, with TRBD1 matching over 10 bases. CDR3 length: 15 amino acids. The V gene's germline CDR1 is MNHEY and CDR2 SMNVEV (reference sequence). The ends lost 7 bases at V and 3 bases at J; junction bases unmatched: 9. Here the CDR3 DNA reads TGTGCCAGCACCTTGGCCGGGACAGGGGACTACGAGCAGTACTTC. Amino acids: CASTLAGTGDYEQYF.

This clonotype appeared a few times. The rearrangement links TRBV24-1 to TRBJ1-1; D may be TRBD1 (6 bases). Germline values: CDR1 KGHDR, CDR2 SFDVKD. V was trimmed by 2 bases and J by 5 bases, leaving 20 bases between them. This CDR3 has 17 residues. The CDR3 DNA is TGTGCCACCAGTGATTCCAGGGGCACAGGGCGGCGGACTGAAGCTTTCTTT. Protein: CATSDSRGTGRRTEAFF.

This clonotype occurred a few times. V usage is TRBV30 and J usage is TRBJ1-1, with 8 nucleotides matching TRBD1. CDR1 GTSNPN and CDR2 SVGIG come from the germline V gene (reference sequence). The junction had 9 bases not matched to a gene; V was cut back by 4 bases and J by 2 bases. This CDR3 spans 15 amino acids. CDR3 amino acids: CAWMWGDRSNTEAFF. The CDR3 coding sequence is TGTGCCTGGATGTGGGGGGACAGGTCAAACACTGAAGCTTTCTTT. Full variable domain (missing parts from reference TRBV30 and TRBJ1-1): SQTIHQWPATLVQPVGSPLSLECTVEGTSNPNLYWYRQAAGRGLQLLFYSVGIGQISSEVPQNLSASRPQDRQFILSSKKLLLSDSGFYLCAWMWGDRSNTEAFFGQGTRLTVV.

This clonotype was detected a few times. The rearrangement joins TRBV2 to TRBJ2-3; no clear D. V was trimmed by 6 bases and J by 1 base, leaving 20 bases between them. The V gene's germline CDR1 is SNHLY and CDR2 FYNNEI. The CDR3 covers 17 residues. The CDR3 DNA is TGTGCCAGCAGCCACAATAGGACGGTAATCGGCACAGATACGCAGTATTTT. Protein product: CASSHNRTVIGTDTQYF.

CDR3 nucleotide sequence: TGCGCCAGCAGCTTGGCTAGCGGGAGGAAAAACATTCAGTACTTC. Translating gives CASSLASGRKNIQYF. The chain links TRBV5-1 to TRBJ2-4; TRBD2 matches 11 bases. CDR1 and CDR2 from the germline V gene are SGHRS and YFSETQ. CDR3 length: 15 residues. Trimming removed 0 bases from V and 4 bases from J; junction bases left unmatched: 0.

The chain's CDR3 is CASSLGDAGSYEQYF. The CDR3 DNA reads as TGCGCCAGCAGCCTGGGGGACGCCGGCTCCTACGAGCAGTACTTC. This chain uses TRBV5-1 with TRBJ2-7; either TRBD1 or TRBD2 may supply D (5 bases each). Germline assignment: CDR1 SGHRS and CDR2 YFSETQ. The CDR3 covers 15 residues. V was pared by 4 bases and J by 0 bases, with 14 bases between.

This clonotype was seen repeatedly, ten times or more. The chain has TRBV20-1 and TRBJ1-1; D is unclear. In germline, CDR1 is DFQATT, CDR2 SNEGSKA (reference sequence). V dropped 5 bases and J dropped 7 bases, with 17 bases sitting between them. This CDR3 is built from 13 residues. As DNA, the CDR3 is TGCAGTGCTCCTACCACCCATAGACTTGAAGCTTTCTTT. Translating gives CSAPTTHRLEAFF.

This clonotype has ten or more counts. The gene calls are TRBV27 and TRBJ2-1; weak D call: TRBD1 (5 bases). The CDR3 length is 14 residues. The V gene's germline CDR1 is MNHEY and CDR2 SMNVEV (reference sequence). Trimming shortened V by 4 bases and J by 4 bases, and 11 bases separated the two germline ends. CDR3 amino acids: CASSSMTAYNEQFF. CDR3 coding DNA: TGTGCCAGCAGTTCCATGACAGCATACAATGAGCAGTTCTTC.

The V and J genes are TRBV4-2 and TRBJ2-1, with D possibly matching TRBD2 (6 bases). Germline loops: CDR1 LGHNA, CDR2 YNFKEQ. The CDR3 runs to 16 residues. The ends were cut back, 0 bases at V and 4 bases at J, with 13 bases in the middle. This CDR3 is CASSQDSGPFYNEQFF. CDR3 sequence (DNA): TGTGCCAGCAGCCAAGATAGCGGTCCTTTTTACAATGAGCAGTTCTTC.

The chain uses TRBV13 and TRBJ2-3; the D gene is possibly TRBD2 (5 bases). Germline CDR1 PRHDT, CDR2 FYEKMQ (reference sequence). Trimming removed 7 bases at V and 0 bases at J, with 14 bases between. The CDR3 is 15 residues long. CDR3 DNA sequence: TGTGCCAGCACCCCGGCCAGCGGTAGCACAGATACGCAGTATTTT. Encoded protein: CASTPASGSTDTQYF.

CDR3 sequence reads: CSARGLAGDINNEQFF. In DNA, the CDR3 is TGCAGTGCTAGGGGACTAGCGGGAGATATCAACAATGAGCAGTTCTTC. This chain joins TRBV20-1 and TRBJ2-1; TRBD2 agrees at 14 bases. Germline V gene data show CDR1 as DFQATT and CDR2 as SNEGSKA (reference sequence). V dropped 3 bases and J dropped 5; count of bases not matched to a gene: 6. This CDR3 comprises 16 residues.